The 15 T cell receptor beta chains below were found in one sample sequenced in a study of T-cell memory formation after mild COVID-19. TCRdb fed the 5' RACE reads into MiXCR, producing one record per CDR3 protein. The sample gives under 450,000 distinct CDR3 sequences, over 13% of which show up once; around a fifth is in the top ten. The sequenced sample consisted of PBMCs or a T cell subset sorted from them (not recorded which). Source of these receptors: a man between 18 and 29 years old who had mild COVID-19 (a few samples of this study predate the infection). Cell type and time point are not known.

The chain links TRBV27 to TRBJ2-1, with D hard to call. CDR3 length: 14 amino acids. V was pared by 5 bases and J by 5 bases, with 13 bases between. CDR1 MNHEY and CDR2 SMNVEV come from the germline V gene (reference sequence). In nucleotides, the CDR3 is TGTGCCAGCAGTCCCCGGCGGTCGGACAATGAGCAGTTCTTC. Its translation is CASSPRRSDNEQFF.

The J gene is TRBJ2-2, the V gene TRBV23-1, with D perhaps TRBD2 (6 bases). TRBV23-1 has ORF status, its function being uncertain. The length of the CDR3 is 15 residues. The V gene lost 0 bases and the J gene lost 5 bases, with 10 bases spanning the gap. CDR3 in amino acids: CASSQSMGGTGELFF. CDR3 in DNA: TGCGCCAGCAGTCAATCGATGGGGGGAACCGGGGAGCTGTTTTTT.

V and J are TRBV20-1 and TRBJ2-3; TRBD2 agrees at 8 bases. V lost 3 bases and J lost 7; bases outside the gene matches: 3. The CDR3 extends over 12 amino acids. CDR1 and CDR2 from the germline V gene are DFQATT and SNEGSKA (reference sequence). The CDR3 coding sequence is TGCAGTGCTAGCGGGGGGGGTTATACGCAGTATTTT. Translated: CSASGGGYTQYF.

This clonotype was seen only a few times. The chain combines TRBV5-1 with TRBJ2-7, with a possible D match to TRBD2 (7 bases). Trimming took 0 bases from V and 0 from J, leaving 13 bases between them. The length of the CDR3 is 16 residues. Germline CDR1 SGHRS, CDR2 YFSETQ. CDR3 DNA: TGCGCCAGCAGCTTGGCCGGCGGGGGCCTCTCCTACGAGCAGTACGTC. The encoded protein is CASSLAGGGLSYEQYV.

This clonotype was recorded a few times. V and J are TRBV9 and TRBJ2-7, with no clear D. This CDR3 is 15 amino acids long. Trimming stripped 1 base from V and 1 base from J, with 12 bases between. The germline CDR1 and CDR2 sequences are SGDLS and YYNGEE. For the CDR3, the DNA is TGTGCCAGCAGCGTATTATCGGCTCCTTCCTACGAGCAGTACTTC. It specifies CASSVLSAPSYEQYF. The variable domain in full, with the rest retrieved from reference TRBV9 and TRBJ2-7, is DSGVTQTPKHLITATGQRVTLRCSPRSGDLSVYWYQQSLDQGLQFLIQYYNGEERAKGNILERFSAQQFPDLHSELNLSSLELGDSALYFCASSVLSAPSYEQYFGPGTRLTVT.

The gene calls are TRBV6-6 and TRBJ1-2; TRBD1 is a possible D gene (6 bases). The germline V gene has CDR1 MNHNY and CDR2 SVGAGI (reference sequence). V dropped 8 bases and J dropped 4 bases, with 17 bases sitting between them. CDR3 length: 14 amino acids. CDR3 region: CASRPTGFPYGYTF. CDR3 nucleotide sequence: TGTGCCAGCCGCCCAACAGGGTTTCCCTATGGCTACACCTTC.

The rearrangement joins TRBV20-1 to TRBJ2-3; D is undetermined. Trimming stripped 6 bases from V and 6 bases from J, with 13 bases between. CDR3 length equals 12 residues. Per the germline V gene, CDR1 is DFQATT and CDR2 is SNEGSKA (reference sequence). The CDR3 DNA follows: TGCAGTGCAGTAGAAGGCGCGGATACGCAGTATTTT. This codes for CSAVEGADTQYF.

This sequence joins TRBV29-1 and TRBJ1-1; 7 bases map to TRBD1. Germline assignment: CDR1 SQVTM and CDR2 ANQGSEA. This CDR3 contains 12 residues. The CDR3 protein is CRAGGMNTEAFF. The CDR3 DNA reads as TGCAGGGCAGGGGGAATGAACACTGAAGCTTTCTTT. Full variable domain (remainder filled in from reference TRBV29-1 and TRBJ1-1): SAVISQKPSRDICQRGTSLTIQCQVDSQVTMMFWYRQQPGQSLTLIATANQGSEATYESGFVIDKFPISRPNLTFSTLTVSNMSPEDSSIYLCRAGGMNTEAFFGQGTRLTVV.

The chain combines TRBV6-5 with TRBJ2-2; a weak D match, TRBD1 (5 bases). V was clipped by 6 bases and J by 6 bases, with 8 bases between them. CDR1 MNHEY and CDR2 SVGAGI come from the germline V gene. The CDR3 is 12 residues long. The CDR3 is CASRDNAGELFF. The CDR3 region has the DNA TGTGCCAGCAGGGACAACGCCGGGGAGCTGTTTTTT.

This clonotype was counted a few times. The chain combines TRBV13 with TRBJ1-6; perhaps TRBD1 as D (6 bases). The CDR3 has 13 residues. V gave up 5 bases and J gave up 9 bases, with 11 bases separating them. Germline-derived CDR1 and CDR2 are PRHDT and FYEKMQ (reference sequence). CDR3 protein: CASSGGLGSPLHF. The CDR3 coding sequence is TGTGCCAGCAGCGGGGGGCTTGGTTCACCCCTCCACTTT.

V gene TRBV20-1 combines with J gene TRBJ2-5; D is possibly TRBD2 (6 bases). Germline V gives CDR1 DFQATT, CDR2 SNEGSKA (reference sequence). The CDR3 consists of 15 residues. Between the trimmed V and J ends, which lost 5 bases and 4 bases, there was a span of 20 bases. CDR3: CSAGPGTAWGETQYF. The CDR3 DNA sequence: TGCAGTGCTGGCCCCGGGACTGCCTGGGGAGAGACCCAGTACTTC.

The J gene is TRBJ2-1, the V gene TRBV3-1, with TRBD2 matching over 7 bases. V lost 4 bases, J lost 8 bases, and 11 bases stayed unmatched. Germline CDR1 is LGHDT and CDR2 is YNNKEL (reference sequence). The CDR3 loop spans 15 amino acids. The CDR3 is CASSLLARLAHEQFF. CDR3 coding DNA: TGTGCCAGCAGCCTTCTGGCTAGACTAGCCCATGAGCAGTTCTTC.

The chain combines TRBV20-1 with TRBJ2-3; the D gene is possibly TRBD1 (6 bases). V was cut by 2 bases and J by 4 bases, with 10 bases left in between. CDR1 and CDR2 from the germline V gene are DFQATT and SNEGSKA (reference sequence). The CDR3 covers 13 residues. CDR3 amino acids: CSARWQGPDTQYF. DNA for the CDR3: TGCAGTGCTAGATGGCAGGGGCCAGATACGCAGTATTTT.

This clonotype was seen repeatedly, ten times or more. V and J are TRBV11-2 and TRBJ1-2; a possible D gene is TRBD1 (6 bases). V gave up 5 bases and J gave up 6 bases, with 19 bases separating them. This CDR3 region has 15 residues. Germline CDR1 SGHAT, CDR2 FQNNGV. The CDR3 DNA reads as TGTGCCAGCAGCCCGCTCGGACAGAGGGGCCATGGCTACACCTTC. It encodes CASSPLGQRGHGYTF.

The chain employs TRBV29-1 and TRBJ1-1; D remains ambiguous. The V gene's germline CDR1 is SQVTM and CDR2 ANQGSEA. CDR3 length: 12 residues. Trimming took 6 bases from V and 4 from J, leaving 12 bases between them. CDR3 sequence reads: CSVHGFVTEAFF. The CDR3 DNA is TGCAGCGTACATGGCTTTGTCACTGAAGCTTTCTTT. Complete variable domain (other parts from reference TRBV29-1 and TRBJ1-1): SAVISQKPSRDICQRGTSLTIQCQVDSQVTMMFWYRQQPGQSLTLIATANQGSEATYESGFVIDKFPISRPNLTFSTLTVSNMSPEDSSIYLCSVHGFVTEAFFGQGTRLTVV.